This passage covers 18 T cell receptor beta chains from one sample sequenced in a study of OX40 agonist ivuxolimab in advanced cancers. Profiling relied on immunoSEQ multiplex PCR, and the TCRdb table lists in-frame clones only, not all of them. The table shows about 80,000 clones, with approximately 94% occurring only once. Sequences were derived from CD4+ or CD8+ T cells sorted from blood, sampled in a trial of the OX40 agonist ivuxolimab. The receptors originated from an adult with an advanced solid tumor such as melanoma, head and neck, liver or kidney cancer.

The DNA for the CDR3 is TGTGCCAGCAGCGCATACAGGGGAGGGGGCTACACCTTC. Translating it yields CASSAYRGGGYTF. The chain employs TRBV7-9 and TRBJ1-2, with 7 bases that match TRBD1. Germline V gene lookup returns CDR1 SEHNR and CDR2 FQNEAQ (reference sequence). The CDR3 has 13 residues. The J segment lost 8 bases and the V segment lost 5 bases, leaving 8 bases of the junction unmatched.

The CDR3 spells CASIRDRASYEQYF. The DNA for the CDR3 is TGTGCCAGCATCCGGGACAGGGCCTCCTACGAGCAGTACTTC. V is TRBV2 and J is TRBJ2-7, with 9 bases that match TRBD1. Germline V gives CDR1 SNHLY, CDR2 FYNNEI. The ends lost 7 bases at V and 0 bases at J; junction bases unmatched: 4. This CDR3 has 14 amino acids. The complete variable domain, with remaining parts taken from reference TRBV2 and TRBJ2-7, reads EPEVTQTPSHQVTQMGQEVILRCVPISNHLYFYWYRQILGQKVEFLVSFYNNEISEKSEIFDDQFSVERPDGSNFTLKIRSTKLEDSAMYFCASIRDRASYEQYFGPGTRLTVT.

This chain connects TRBV9 to TRBJ2-5, with TRBD2 matching 13 bases. Germline CDR1 SGDLS, CDR2 YYNGEE. V gave up 1 base and J gave up 5 bases; unmatched junction bases: 2. This CDR3 contains 15 residues. This CDR3 reads CASSVTGLAGETQYF. CDR3 DNA: TGTGCCAGCAGCGTAACGGGACTAGCGGGGGAGACCCAGTACTTC.

This chain uses TRBV5-1 with TRBJ2-1, with 12 bases lining up with TRBD2. Per the germline V gene, CDR1 is SGHRS and CDR2 is YFSETQ. The CDR3 extends over 16 amino acids. With V trimmed by 3 bases and J by 7 bases, 8 bases remained unmatched. The CDR3 here is CASSSGGLAGRNEQFF. CDR3 nucleotide sequence: TGCGCCAGCAGCTCCGGGGGACTAGCGGGTCGGAATGAGCAGTTCTTC.

The chain uses TRBV18 and TRBJ2-7; TRBD1 agrees at 8 bases. The CDR3 length is 15 residues. Germline V gene sequence: CDR1 KGHSH, CDR2 LQKENI. The ends lost 6 bases at V and 3 bases at J; junction bases unmatched: 10. The CDR3 here is CASSVTGGNRYEQYF. For the CDR3, the DNA is TGTGCCAGCTCCGTTACAGGGGGAAATCGCTACGAGCAGTACTTC. Drawing the rest from reference TRBV18 and TRBJ2-7, the complete variable domain is NAGVMQNPRHLVRRRGQEARLRCSPMKGHSHVYWYRQLPEEGLKFMVYLQKENIIDESGMPKERFSAEFPKEGPSILRIQQVVRGDSAAYFCASSVTGGNRYEQYFGPGTRLTVT.

This clone was detected only a few times. V and J are TRBV28 and TRBJ1-2; the D is unclear. V was cut by 4 bases and J by 4 bases, with 10 bases left in between. Germline lookup yields CDR1 MDHEN and CDR2 SYDVKM. This CDR3 is 13 amino acids long. For the CDR3, the DNA is TGTGCCAGCAGTTGGCCCGGGCCCTATGGCTACACCTTC. This codes for CASSWPGPYGYTF.

The table lists this clone with a count of one. The chain is built from TRBV5-6 and TRBJ1-5, with D unclear. CDR3 length equals 14 residues. The germline gives CDR1 SGHDT, CDR2 YYEEEE. V shed 3 bases and J shed 4 bases, with 11 bases lying between them. CDR3 loop: CASSSLTGNQPQHF. CDR3 DNA: TGTGCCAGCAGCTCTTTGACTGGGAATCAGCCCCAGCATTTT.

J is TRBJ2-5 and V is TRBV7-6; D is uncertain. Trimming left V 1 base short and J 3 bases short, with 6 bases between. In germline, CDR1 is SGHVS, CDR2 FNYEAQ. The CDR3 has 13 residues. CDR3 sequence: CASSLGQKETQYF. Here the CDR3 DNA reads TGTGCCAGCAGCTTAGGGCAGAAAGAGACCCAGTACTTC.

Only a few counts were recorded for this clone. The V gene is TRBV7-9, the J gene TRBJ2-7, with D possibly matching TRBD2 (6 bases). The CDR3 has 14 amino acids. Trimming took off 3 bases at V and 2 bases at J, with 11 bases between the two ends. In germline, CDR1 is SEHNR, CDR2 FQNEAQ (reference sequence). CDR3 sequence reads: CASSFRENAYEQYF. The CDR3 DNA reads as TGTGCCAGCAGCTTTCGGGAGAACGCCTACGAGCAGTACTTC.

This clone was recorded once. The CDR3 is CASSLSRSNTGELFF. CDR3 in DNA: TGTGCCAGCAGCTTAAGCAGGTCGAACACCGGGGAGCTGTTTTTT. The chain has TRBV7-6 and TRBJ2-2; D is uncertain. Germline CDR1 reads SGHVS; CDR2 reads FNYEAQ. The CDR3 extends over 15 amino acids. Between the trimmed V and J ends, which lost 2 bases and 0 bases, there was a span of 7 bases.

The rearrangement uses TRBV7-8 and TRBJ2-3; D unresolved. The length of the CDR3 is 15 residues. V was trimmed by 4 bases and J by 0 bases, leaving 11 bases between them. Per the germline V gene, CDR1 is SGHVS and CDR2 is FQNEAQ. The CDR3 sequence is CASSYGQASTDTQYF. The CDR3 nucleotides read TGTGCCAGCAGCTACGGCCAGGCTAGCACAGATACGCAGTATTTT.

This sequence joins TRBV27 and TRBJ1-6; D is perhaps TRBD1 (6 bases). This CDR3 is 14 amino acids long. V lost 5 bases, J lost 7 bases, and 12 bases lay in between. CDR1 is MNHEY, CDR2 SMNVEV, per germline (reference sequence). The CDR3, as DNA: TGTGCCAGCAGTAAACAGGGTGGCAATTCACCCCTCCACTTT. This gives the protein CASSKQGGNSPLHF.

This sequence joins TRBV7-8 and TRBJ2-2; 7 bases line up with TRBD1. The CDR3 runs to 15 residues. Germline CDR1 and CDR2: SGHVS and FQNEAQ. The J segment lost 6 bases and the V segment lost 2 bases, leaving 6 bases of the junction unmatched. CDR3: CASSLPRQGSGELFF. CDR3 DNA sequence: TGTGCCAGCAGCTTACCCCGACAGGGCTCCGGGGAGCTGTTTTTT. Complete variable domain (other parts from reference TRBV7-8 and TRBJ2-2): GAGVSQSPRYKVAKRGQDVALRCDPISGHVSLFWYQQALGQGPEFLTYFQNEAQLDKSGLPSDRFFAERPEGSVSTLKIQRTQQEDSAVYLCASSLPRQGSGELFFGEGSRLTVL.

The chain recombines TRBV9 with TRBJ2-7; 14 bases map to TRBD2. The V gene's germline CDR1 is SGDLS and CDR2 YYNGEE. V shed 0 bases and J 2 bases; nucleotides not matched to a gene: 7. The CDR3 has 18 amino acids. DNA of the CDR3: TGTGCCAGCAGCGTAGGCGGGACTAGCGGGAGAGGAGCCTACGAGCAGTACTTC. This codes for CASSVGGTSGRGAYEQYF. Drawing the rest from reference TRBV9 and TRBJ2-7, the complete variable domain is DSGVTQTPKHLITATGQRVTLRCSPRSGDLSVYWYQQSLDQGLQFLIQYYNGEERAKGNILERFSAQQFPDLHSELNLSSLELGDSALYFCASSVGGTSGRGAYEQYFGPGTRLTVT.

This chain connects TRBV27 to TRBJ2-7; 11 nucleotides align to TRBD2. Germline lookup yields CDR1 MNHEY and CDR2 SMNVEV (reference sequence). CDR3 length equals 15 residues. V shed 4 bases and J 2 bases; nucleotides not matched to a gene: 4. The CDR3 here is CASSSLTSGTYEQYF. The CDR3, as DNA: TGTGCCAGCAGTTCACTGACTAGCGGGACCTACGAGCAGTACTTC.

The J gene is TRBJ2-2, the V gene TRBV10-3, with a tentative D call TRBD2 (5 bases). From germline, CDR1 is ENHRY and CDR2 SYGVKD. Trimming left V 4 bases short and J 8 bases short, with 14 bases between. CDR3 length: 14 amino acids. CDR3 sequence reads: CAISGLASSGELFF. Written as DNA, the CDR3 is TGTGCCATCAGTGGGTTAGCGTCTAGTGGGGAGCTGTTTTTT.

This clone was seen once. Other DNA sequences in this specimen translate into the identical CDR3. The chain joins TRBV28 to TRBJ2-3; unclear D gene. Deletions cut 7 bases from V and 2 bases from J, with 4 bases between. This CDR3 comprises 11 residues. From germline, CDR1 is MDHEN and CDR2 SYDVKM. The CDR3 sequence is CASTNTDTQYF. The DNA of the CDR3 is TGTGCCAGCACCAACACAGATACGCAGTATTTT.

J is TRBJ2-5 and V is TRBV5-1; 11 bases line up with TRBD1. The ends lost 1 base at V and 5 bases at J; junction bases unmatched: 4. The CDR3 loop spans 15 amino acids. Per germline, CDR1 SGHRS and CDR2 YFSETQ. CDR3 sequence reads: CASSLRTGGEETQYF. The CDR3 DNA reads TGCGCCAGCAGCTTGCGGACAGGGGGCGAGGAGACCCAGTACTTC.